The 22 T cell receptor beta chains in this list originate from one sample, sequenced in a study of T cells in Graves' hyperthyroidism and ophthalmopathy. Researchers took RNA transcripts and amplified the TCR beta CDR3 regions from them. The HTBI primer set served for first-round RT-PCR of the TCR CDR3. TCRdb redid the calling of the multiplex PCR reads with MiXCR, one entry per CDR3 protein. Here the sample spans 640,000 or so distinct CDR3 sequences, roughly 14% being singletons. Sample: blood. The origin of the receptors is a woman in her thirties or forties with Graves' ophthalmopathy.

This clonotype has a count of ten or more. J is TRBJ1-1 and V is TRBV15, with TRBD1 matching 8 bases. The CDR3 loop spans 15 amino acids. V shed 2 bases, J shed 4 bases, and the junction held 6 bases outside the gene matches. The germline V gene has CDR1 LNHNV and CDR2 YYDKDF (reference sequence). The CDR3 sequence is CATSRTPTGVTEAFF. Here the CDR3 DNA reads TGTGCCACCAGCAGAACCCCGACAGGGGTCACTGAAGCTTTCTTT. Full variable domain (remainder filled in from reference TRBV15 and TRBJ1-1): DAMVIQNPRYQVTQFGKPVTLSCSQTLNHNVMYWYQQKSSQAPKLLFHYYDKDFNNEADTPDNFQSRRPNTSFCFLDIRSPGLGDTAMYLCATSRTPTGVTEAFFGQGTRLTVV.

This clonotype showed up many times. The chain couples TRBV20-1 to TRBJ2-5; D gene unclear. Germline V gene data show CDR1 as DFQATT and CDR2 as SNEGSKA (reference sequence). The CDR3 spans 12 residues. The V and J ends lost 6 bases and 4 bases respectively, with 12 bases between them. This CDR3 reads CSATDGPETQYF. CDR3 sequence (DNA): TGCAGTGCAACTGACGGACCAGAGACCCAGTACTTC.

Ten or more counts support this clonotype. The genes are TRBV19 and TRBJ1-1; 7 nucleotides align to TRBD1. Looked up from germline, CDR1 is LNHDA and CDR2 is SQIVND (reference sequence). The V and J ends lost 9 bases and 2 bases, in that order; junction bases with no gene match: 6. CDR3 length equals 13 residues. CDR3 nucleotide sequence: TGTGCCAGCCTACAGGGGCGAAACACTGAAGCTTTCTTT. The encoded protein is CASLQGRNTEAFF. Full variable domain (rest looked up from reference TRBV19 and TRBJ1-1): DGGITQSPKYLFRKEGQNVTLSCEQNLNHDAMYWYRQDPGQGLRLIYYSQIVNDFQKGDIAEGYSVSREKKESFPLTVTSAQKNPTAFYLCASLQGRNTEAFFGQGTRLTVV.

The sample holds many counts of this clonotype. J is TRBJ1-5 and V is TRBV6-1; D is uncertain. This CDR3 has 13 residues. Germline CDR1 reads MNHNS; CDR2 reads SASEGT. V was trimmed by 6 bases and J by 2 bases, leaving 8 bases between them. The chain's CDR3 is CASRDSGNQPQHF. DNA for the CDR3: TGTGCCAGCAGGGATTCGGGCAATCAGCCCCAGCATTTT.

This chain links TRBV20-1 with TRBJ2-5, with D maybe TRBD1 (6 bases). Deletions cut 2 bases from V and 2 bases from J, with 18 bases between. The CDR3 contains 16 residues. From germline, CDR1 is DFQATT and CDR2 SNEGSKA (reference sequence). CDR3 region: CSARPEGQRLQETQYF. In DNA, the CDR3 is TGCAGTGCTAGACCTGAAGGACAGAGGCTACAAGAGACCCAGTACTTC.

Ten or more counts support this clonotype. The V gene is TRBV28, the J gene TRBJ1-1; D gene ambiguous. This CDR3 region has 14 residues. Trimming shortened V by 7 bases and J by 2 bases, and 14 bases separated the two germline ends. Germline V CDR1 and CDR2: MDHEN, SYDVKM. The CDR3 reads CASIEGGSNTEAFF. CDR3 nucleotides: TGTGCCAGCATCGAAGGCGGGTCAAACACTGAAGCTTTCTTT.

V usage is TRBV28 and J usage is TRBJ1-1, with a possible D match to TRBD1 (5 bases). Deletions cut 5 bases from V and 7 bases from J, with 20 bases between. CDR3 length: 15 amino acids. Per germline, CDR1 MDHEN and CDR2 SYDVKM. The DNA for the CDR3 is TGTGCCAGCAGTCCCCTCTTCTCGGGACCACTTGAAGCTTTCTTT. Encoded protein: CASSPLFSGPLEAFF.

This clonotype was picked up many times. The V and J genes are TRBV28 and TRBJ2-2; 7 bases agree with TRBD1. Germline trimming cut 7 bases from V and 4 bases from J; bases unmatched to any gene: 9. The CDR3 is made up of 15 amino acids. Per germline, CDR1 MDHEN and CDR2 SYDVKM. The CDR3 DNA follows: TGTGCCAGCAACCCCCGAGGGGGCGGCACCGGGGAGCTGTTTTTT. It encodes CASNPRGGGTGELFF.

This clonotype was found many times. This chain's CDR3 is CASTKGPEAFF. The CDR3 DNA follows: TGTGCCAGCACCAAAGGACCTGAAGCTTTCTTT. This rearrangement joins TRBV6-5 to TRBJ1-1; no clear D. With 7 bases removed from V and 6 bases from J, the gap between germline ends came to 9 bases. There are 11 residues in the CDR3. Germline V gives CDR1 MNHEY, CDR2 SVGAGI.

There are many counts of this clonotype. The V and J genes are TRBV14 and TRBJ1-2; D is undetermined. Trimming removed 0 bases at V and 8 bases at J, with 13 bases between. Germline V CDR1 and CDR2: SGHDN, FVKESK. This CDR3 spans 14 amino acids. The CDR3 DNA is TGTGCCAGCAGCCAAGATGGGCTGATAGTAGGCTACACCTTC. Its translation: CASSQDGLIVGYTF. The variable domain in full, with the rest retrieved from reference TRBV14 and TRBJ1-2, is EAGVTQFPSHSVIEKGQTVTLRCDPISGHDNLYWYRRVMGKEIKFLLHFVKESKQDESGMPNNRFLAERTGGTYSTLKVQPAELEDSGVYFCASSQDGLIVGYTFGSGTRLTVV.

This clonotype was counted at least ten times. The rearrangement uses TRBV29-1 and TRBJ1-1; D call uncertain. CDR3 size: 13 residues. V was clipped by 0 bases and J by 1 base, with 6 bases between them. Germline V gives CDR1 SQVTM, CDR2 ANQGSEA. Written as DNA, the CDR3 is TGCAGCGTTGAAGATACAGAGAACACTGAAGCTTTCTTT. Encoded protein: CSVEDTENTEAFF.

The genes are TRBV27 and TRBJ2-6; 7 bases are a match to TRBD2. The CDR3 has 16 residues. The ends lost 2 bases at V and 2 bases at J; junction bases unmatched: 3. CDR1 and CDR2 (germline): MNHEY, SMNVEV (reference sequence). The CDR3 nucleotides are TGTGCCAGCAGTTTAGGGGGGGTTACTGGGGCCAACGTCCTGACTTTC. Residues: CASSLGGVTGANVLTF. The full variable domain, with the rest looked up from reference TRBV27 and TRBJ2-6, is EAQVTQNPRYLITVTGKKLTVTCSQNMNHEYMSWYRQDPGLGLRQIYYSMNVEVTDKGDVPEGYKVSRKEKRNFPLILESPSPNQTSLYFCASSLGGVTGANVLTFGAGSRLTVL.

This clonotype was seen only a few times. The chain links TRBV20-1 to TRBJ2-3; 13 bases map to TRBD2. V shed 1 base and J 6 bases; nucleotides not matched to a gene: 4. The CDR3 has 15 residues. In germline, CDR1 is DFQATT, CDR2 SNEGSKA (reference sequence). The CDR3 is CSARATSGRSDTQYF. CDR3 nucleotides: TGCAGTGCTAGAGCGACTAGCGGGAGGTCGGATACGCAGTATTTT.

At least ten counts were recorded for this clonotype. The chain combines TRBV6-1 with TRBJ2-7; D could derive from TRBD1 or TRBD2 (5 bases each). CDR1 is MNHNS, CDR2 SASEGT, per germline. Trimming pared 6 bases from V and 7 bases from J, leaving 16 bases between. This CDR3 has 13 amino acids. The CDR3 region has the DNA TGTGCCAGCAGCTCCCGGGACCGGTGGGAGCAGTACTTC. It yields the protein CASSSRDRWEQYF.

This clonotype has at least ten counts. The chain uses TRBV20-1 and TRBJ2-7; D perhaps matches TRBD2 (6 bases). Between the trimmed V and J ends, which lost 5 bases and 5 bases, there was a span of 22 bases. Germline loops: CDR1 DFQATT, CDR2 SNEGSKA (reference sequence). This CDR3 is 15 amino acids long. The CDR3: CSAGDGTGSKDEQYF. The CDR3 bases are TGCAGTGCTGGGGACGGGACTGGGTCGAAAGACGAGCAGTACTTC.

In its sample, this clonotype was seen once. The chain couples TRBV6-2 or TRBV6-3 to TRBJ2-5, with 12 bases that match TRBD2. Germline V gene sequence: CDR1 MNHEY, CDR2 SVGEGT. Germline trimming cut 6 bases from V and 2 bases from J; bases unmatched to any gene: 4. There are 15 residues in the CDR3. The CDR3 sequence: CASRSGLAGQETQYF. The CDR3 nucleotides read TGTGCCAGCAGAAGTGGACTAGCGGGACAAGAGACCCAGTACTTC.

This clonotype has more than one count but fewer than ten. This chain links TRBV5-1 with TRBJ1-2; 8 positions match TRBD1. The CDR3 runs to 16 residues. Germline lookup yields CDR1 SGHRS and CDR2 YFSETQ. Losses at the gene ends were 4 bases for V and 1 base for J; bases not matched to a gene: 9. The CDR3 here is CASSRGQGLGNYGYTF. Written as DNA, the CDR3 is TGCGCCAGCAGCCGAGGACAGGGACTCGGTAACTATGGCTACACCTTC.

This clonotype was observed many times. The rearrangement joins TRBV6-5 to TRBJ2-7, with a weak D call TRBD2 (6 bases). Germline V CDR1 and CDR2: MNHEY, SVGAGI. The CDR3 length is 13 residues. The V gene lost 1 base and the J gene lost 6 bases, with 10 bases spanning the gap. For the CDR3, the DNA is TGTGCCAGCAGTTACTTGGAGGGCGCCGAGCAGTACTTC. Protein: CASSYLEGAEQYF.

This clonotype occurred many times. The chain recombines TRBV6-1 with TRBJ2-5; tentatively, D is TRBD2 (5 bases). Deletions cut 0 bases from V and 5 bases from J, with 10 bases between. The CDR3 loop spans 14 amino acids. CDR1 MNHNS and CDR2 SASEGT come from the germline V gene. The CDR3 DNA reads TGTGCCAGCAGTGAAGCAGGAGGCGGGGAGACCCAGTACTTC. It yields the protein CASSEAGGGETQYF.

V gene TRBV27 combines with J gene TRBJ1-5, with D hard to call. CDR3 size: 13 residues. Germline loops: CDR1 MNHEY, CDR2 SMNVEV (reference sequence). V dropped 3 bases and J dropped 7 bases, with 10 bases sitting between them. The CDR3 is CASSFQVEQPQHF. CDR3 bases: TGTGCCAGCAGTTTTCAGGTTGAGCAGCCCCAGCATTTT.

This chain uses TRBV28 with TRBJ1-2; D is uncertain. The CDR3 is made up of 20 amino acids. Germline lookup yields CDR1 MDHEN and CDR2 SYDVKM. Trimming stripped 3 bases from V and 0 bases from J, with 26 bases between. The CDR3 region is CASSFPQRSTWQFSNYGYTF. CDR3 sequence (DNA): TGTGCCAGCAGTTTCCCGCAAAGGTCGACCTGGCAATTTTCTAACTATGGCTACACCTTC.

This clonotype appeared a few times. This chain links TRBV4-1 with TRBJ2-6; the D is unclear. Trimming took 0 bases from V and 2 from J, leaving 17 bases between them. This CDR3 is built from 19 residues. Per germline, CDR1 MGHRA and CDR2 YSYEKL. The DNA of the CDR3 is TGCGCCAGCAGCCAAGATTTCCACCTTCGGAGACCTGGGGCCAACGTCCTGACTTTC. Translated, it gives CASSQDFHLRRPGANVLTF.